The 24 T cell receptor beta chains below all came from one sample that was sequenced in a study of cytomegalovirus exposure and HLA in healthy donors. Primers for the PCR totalled 60 Vbeta and 13 Jbeta. Using immunoSEQ multiplex PCR, the repertoire was profiled, and TCRdb retains in-frame clones only, with some absent. The sample yields around 100,000 clones, more than 70% seen once. Sequencing was done on a sample of PBMCs. These receptors all stem from a male donor in good health and CMV-seropositive.

This clone was observed a handful of times. The chain has TRBV19 and TRBJ1-1; possible D gene TRBD1, 6 bases. The CDR3 sequence is 14 residues long. Trimming took off 5 bases at V and 7 bases at J, with 17 bases between the two ends. Germline V gene lookup returns CDR1 LNHDA and CDR2 SQIVND (reference sequence). This CDR3 is CASSLNTGRGEAFF. Written as DNA, the CDR3 is TGTGCCAGTAGTCTAAATACAGGGAGAGGTGAAGCTTTCTTT.

This sequence joins TRBV10-3 and TRBJ1-1; 9 bases fit TRBD1. The CDR3 is made up of 15 amino acids. V lost 9 bases to trimming and J lost 4 bases; unmatched junction nucleotides: 12. The germline V gene has CDR1 ENHRY and CDR2 SYGVKD. The CDR3 coding sequence is TGTGCCATTGGGATCGGACAGGGGTTAATCACTGAAGCTTTCTTT. Translated, it gives CAIGIGQGLITEAFF.

The rearrangement joins TRBV18 to TRBJ2-7; TRBD1 is a possible D gene (5 bases). The germline V gene encodes CDR1 KGHSH and CDR2 LQKENI. The CDR3 extends over 14 amino acids. The ends were cut back, 2 bases at V and 3 bases at J, with 11 bases in the middle. CDR3: CASSPSPDSYEQYF. The CDR3 DNA is TGTGCCAGCTCACCATCCCCTGACAGCTACGAGCAGTACTTC.

The chain employs TRBV5-1 and TRBJ2-7; 7 bases match TRBD2. The CDR3 length is 15 residues. Trimming took 4 bases from V and 5 from J; bases not matched to a gene: 12. CDR1 SGHRS and CDR2 YFSETQ come from the germline V gene. The CDR3 bases are TGCGCCAGCAGCCCGGGGGACGGGAGGTTTGACGAGCAGTACTTC. It translates to CASSPGDGRFDEQYF.

The chain has TRBV28 and TRBJ1-3; TRBD1 might be the D (6 bases). The germline V gene encodes CDR1 MDHEN and CDR2 SYDVKM. The CDR3 extends over 16 amino acids. The ends were cut back, 3 bases at V and 1 base at J, with 13 bases in the middle. CDR3 sequence reads: CASSLYRGASGNTIYF. In nucleotides, the CDR3 is TGTGCCAGCAGTTTGTATCGGGGGGCATCTGGAAACACCATATATTTT.

The genes are TRBV9 and TRBJ2-5; TRBD2 aligns across 7 bases. Germline values: CDR1 SGDLS, CDR2 YYNGEE. The CDR3 runs 16 residues. V dropped 0 bases and J dropped 0; count of bases not matched to a gene: 5. The chain's CDR3 is CASSVGVAGYQETQYF. The DNA for the CDR3 is TGTGCCAGCAGCGTAGGGGTAGCGGGCTACCAAGAGACCCAGTACTTC.

The chain employs TRBV28 and TRBJ1-5; D is ambiguous. Trimming stripped 7 bases from V and 6 bases from J, with 25 bases between. This CDR3 is 17 amino acids long. The germline V gene encodes CDR1 MDHEN and CDR2 SYDVKM. CDR3 sequence: CASMEYGGVLGIQPQHF. The CDR3 bases are TGTGCCAGCATGGAATATGGCGGGGTTCTGGGGATTCAGCCCCAGCATTTT.

The chain uses TRBV5-1 and TRBJ2-1; 7 nucleotides agree with TRBD2. Germline loops: CDR1 SGHRS, CDR2 YFSETQ. J lost 1 base, V lost 4 bases, and 8 bases had no gene match. The CDR3 runs to 16 residues. The CDR3 reads CASSGASGSSYNEQFF. The DNA for the CDR3 is TGCGCCAGCAGCGGGGCTAGCGGTTCATCCTACAATGAGCAGTTCTTC.

The chain links TRBV28 to TRBJ1-4, with D possibly being TRBD1 (6 bases). CDR1 MDHEN and CDR2 SYDVKM come from the germline V gene. Trimming cost V 5 bases and J 4 bases, with 11 bases left between them. The CDR3 has 14 amino acids. CDR3 in amino acids: CASSQQGNNEKLFF. CDR3 coding DNA: TGTGCCAGCAGTCAACAGGGTAATAATGAAAAACTGTTTTTT.

The chain has TRBV27 and TRBJ1-4; D may be TRBD1 (6 bases). This CDR3 spans 14 amino acids. Germline CDR1 reads MNHEY; CDR2 reads SMNVEV (reference sequence). V lost 3 bases, J lost 8 bases, and 13 bases lay in between. CDR3 region: CASSFQGPDEKLFF. The CDR3 DNA is TGTGCCAGCAGTTTTCAGGGGCCCGACGAAAAACTGTTTTTT.

The chain joins TRBV11-2 to TRBJ2-3; TRBD2 might be the D (5 bases). The CDR3 consists of 14 residues. Trimming took 3 bases from V and 1 from J, leaving 8 bases between them. The V gene's germline CDR1 is SGHAT and CDR2 FQNNGV. This CDR3 is CASSFLEGTDTQYF. For the CDR3, the DNA is TGTGCCAGCAGCTTCTTGGAGGGCACAGATACGCAGTATTTT.

This rearrangement joins TRBV4-2 to TRBJ2-3; 8 nucleotides align to TRBD2. V was pared by 4 bases and J by 5 bases, with 8 bases of the junction left unmatched. Germline V gene lookup returns CDR1 LGHNA and CDR2 YNFKEQ. The length of the CDR3 is 15 residues. DNA for the CDR3: TGTGCCAGCAGCCCAAGCGGGAGTGGTGGAGATACGCAGTATTTT. The encoded protein is CASSPSGSGGDTQYF.

This clone turned up a few times. This chain joins TRBV28 and TRBJ1-4; D is unresolved. V was shortened by 6 bases and J by 4 bases, with 15 bases between the two germline ends. Germline CDR1 MDHEN, CDR2 SYDVKM. CDR3 length equals 15 residues. For the CDR3, the DNA is TGTGCCAGCAGCTCTATTGGACTGTTTAATGAAAAACTGTTTTTT. Its translation is CASSSIGLFNEKLFF.

The chain uses TRBV6-5 and TRBJ1-1, with D possibly being TRBD1 (5 bases). Looked up from germline, CDR1 is MNHEY and CDR2 is SVGAGI. This CDR3 contains 11 residues. Deletions cut 6 bases from V and 10 bases from J, with 12 bases between. The CDR3 loop reads CASSTDGGAFF. CDR3 nucleotides: TGTGCCAGCAGCACCGACGGGGGAGCTTTCTTT.

In its sample, this clone was seen a few times. This chain uses TRBV2 with TRBJ2-3; 11 bases line up with TRBD2. This CDR3 comprises 18 residues. The germline V gene encodes CDR1 SNHLY and CDR2 FYNNEI. V shed 4 bases and J 3 bases; nucleotides not matched to a gene: 12. This CDR3 reads CASSGYVAGGPGTDTQYF. DNA for the CDR3: TGTGCCAGCAGTGGATACGTAGCGGGAGGGCCCGGGACAGATACGCAGTATTTT.

J is TRBJ1-6 and V is TRBV30; possibly TRBD1 for D (5 bases). Germline V lookup: CDR1 GTSNPN, CDR2 SVGIG (reference sequence). V was clipped by 4 bases and J by 9 bases, with 13 bases between them. The CDR3 has 13 amino acids. CDR3 nucleotides: TGTGCCTGGATGGGACTCGTCCCTTCACCCCTCCACTTT. Translation: CAWMGLVPSPLHF.

The V gene is TRBV6-5, the J gene TRBJ2-3, with D possibly TRBD2 on 6 matching bases. The V end was cut by 2 bases, the J end by 2 bases, with 14 bases between. The CDR3 has 16 residues. CDR1 is MNHEY and CDR2 is SVGAGI in the germline V gene. Here the CDR3 DNA reads TGTGCCAGCAGTTACGGGAAGCGGGCCGCCACAGATACGCAGTATTTT. Its translation: CASSYGKRAATDTQYF.

The chain employs TRBV10-1 and TRBJ2-1; no reliable D call. CDR1 is WNHNN and CDR2 is SYGVQD in the germline V gene (reference sequence). V dropped 6 bases and J dropped 5 bases, with 11 bases sitting between them. The CDR3 length is 13 residues. The DNA for the CDR3 is TGCGCCAGCAGCCCGATGTCGGACAATGAGCAGTTCTTC. Protein product: CASSPMSDNEQFF.

V and J are TRBV19 and TRBJ1-5; the D is unclear. Germline CDR1 and CDR2: LNHDA and SQIVND (reference sequence). The V end lost 4 bases, the J end lost 0 bases, and 10 bases lay between the germline ends. This CDR3 spans 15 amino acids. CDR3 sequence reads: CASSKTAHSNQPQHF. CDR3 DNA sequence: TGTGCCAGTAGTAAAACAGCCCATAGCAATCAGCCCCAGCATTTT. The variable domain in full, completed from reference TRBV19 and TRBJ1-5, reads DGGITQSPKYLFRKEGQNVTLSCEQNLNHDAMYWYRQDPGQGLRLIYYSQIVNDFQKGDIAEGYSVSREKKESFPLTVTSAQKNPTAFYLCASSKTAHSNQPQHFGDGTRLSIL.

The chain combines TRBV7-2 with TRBJ2-7, with 11 positions matching TRBD1. The germline CDR1 and CDR2 sequences are SGHTA and FQGNSA. The junction had 5 bases not matched to a gene; V was cut back by 4 bases and J by 9 bases. CDR3 length: 13 residues. This CDR3 reads CASSSDRGRRQYF. The CDR3 DNA is TGTGCCAGCAGCTCGGACAGGGGGCGCCGGCAGTACTTC.

This chain connects TRBV7-9 to TRBJ1-1; perhaps TRBD1 as D (6 bases). V shed 6 bases and J shed 10 bases, with 18 bases lying between them. This CDR3 has 13 residues. Germline CDR1 and CDR2: SEHNR and FQNEAQ (reference sequence). The CDR3 DNA reads as TGTGCCAGCAGGAGTACAGGGAGGGAGACAGCTTTCTTT. This codes for CASRSTGRETAFF.

The chain uses TRBV19 and TRBJ2-5, with 7 nucleotides matching TRBD1. This CDR3 has 15 residues. CDR1 is LNHDA, CDR2 SQIVND, per germline (reference sequence). The J segment lost 1 base and the V segment lost 5 bases, leaving 7 bases of the junction unmatched. CDR3 in amino acids: CASSPRTGGQETQYF. The CDR3 region has the DNA TGTGCCAGTAGTCCCCGGACAGGAGGCCAAGAGACCCAGTACTTC. Filled out from reference TRBV19 and TRBJ2-5, the complete variable domain reads DGGITQSPKYLFRKEGQNVTLSCEQNLNHDAMYWYRQDPGQGLRLIYYSQIVNDFQKGDIAEGYSVSREKKESFPLTVTSAQKNPTAFYLCASSPRTGGQETQYFGPGTRLLVL.

The V gene is TRBV15, the J gene TRBJ2-7, with a weak D call TRBD1 (5 bases). Germline V lookup: CDR1 LNHNV, CDR2 YYDKDF (reference sequence). The germline V and J ends were trimmed by 0 bases and 5 bases, with 11 bases remaining between them. The CDR3 is made up of 14 amino acids. DNA for the CDR3: TGTGCCACCAGCAGAGAAGGGGAAGCCAACGAGCAGTACTTC. This codes for CATSREGEANEQYF.

This chain uses TRBV28 with TRBJ1-3; TRBD1 aligns across 8 bases. Germline CDR1 and CDR2: MDHEN and SYDVKM. The CDR3 has 19 amino acids. V trimming: 0 bases; J trimming: 4 bases; junction bases outside the gene matches: 14. Here the CDR3 reads CASSLWSHGLGDRGNTIYF. The CDR3, as DNA: TGTGCCAGCAGTTTATGGAGTCACGGTTTAGGGGACAGGGGAAACACCATATATTTT.